The rows below give T cell receptor beta chains drawn from one sample of a study of a mutant IDH1 vaccine in newly diagnosed glioma. Their antigens are not known. TCRdb's copy holds only in-frame clones and misses some; the assay was immunoSEQ multiplex PCR. The table lists 56,000 or so clones, approximately 76% of them singletons. The specimen was PBMCs, collected from a glioma patient whose treatment included an IDH1 peptide vaccine. The receptor source for this set is a woman aged 40 to 55 with glioma. Some clones in this sample may be carry-over from other donors' samples. CDR3s include the opening cysteine and the closing phenylalanine or tryptophan. A D gene is named only where the DNA matches it firmly. Not all rows give a size; the values are once, few, many and, for expanded clones, a class.

V	J	D	size	length	CDR3	DNA
TRBV7-9	TRBJ2-7	TRBD1	NA	17	CASSLAPTGIGLNEQYF	TGTGCCAGCAGCTTAGCCCCGACAGGGATCGGGTTAAACGAGCAGTACTTC
TRBV29-1	TRBJ2-7	TRBD2	NA	14	CSVHSGVSSYEQYF	TGCAGCGTTCATAGCGGGGTCAGCTCCTACGAGCAGTACTTC
TRBV10-3	TRBJ2-5	NA	NA	12	CAIKGDGETQYF	TGTGCCATCAAAGGGGATGGAGAGACCCAGTACTTC
TRBV18	TRBJ1-4	NA	NA	14	CASSPGQGREKLFF	TGTGCCAGCTCACCAGGGCAGGGTCGAGAAAAACTGTTTTTT
TRBV11-2	TRBJ2-2	NA	NA	15	CASSLDHRSTGELFF	TGTGCCAGCAGCTTAGACCACAGGAGCACCGGGGAGCTGTTTTTT
TRBV10-1	TRBJ2-1	NA	NA	15	CASSESGGPYNEQFF	TGCGCCAGCAGTGAGTCTGGGGGACCCTACAATGAGCAGTTCTTC
TRBV6-6	TRBJ2-7	NA	NA	11	CASSYGGEQYF	TGTGCCAGCAGTTACGGGGGAGAGCAGTACTTC
TRBV2	TRBJ1-1	NA	few	13	CASSPETGAEAFF	TGTGCCAGCAGTCCCGAGACGGGCGCTGAAGCTTTCTTT
TRBV4-1	TRBJ2-7	TRBD2	NA	14	CANSQVAGTYEQYF	TGCGCCAACAGCCAAGTAGCGGGAACCTACGAGCAGTACTTC
TRBV5-1	TRBJ1-2	NA	NA	13	CASSSDGSAGYTF	TGCGCCAGCAGTTCCGACGGGAGCGCTGGCTACACCTTC
TRBV5-1	TRBJ2-2	NA	NA	12	CASSLIDGELFF	TGCGCCAGCAGCTTGATCGACGGGGAGCTGTTTTTT
TRBV10-3	TRBJ1-2	NA	once	16	CAISESTGRRNYGYTF	TGTGCCATCAGTGAGTCGACGGGCAGGCGCAACTATGGCTACACCTTC
TRBV6-1	TRBJ2-1	TRBD2	NA	17	CASSGILAGKSYNEQFF	TGTGCCAGCAGTGGAATCTTAGCGGGGAAATCCTACAATGAGCAGTTCTTC